This T cell receptor beta chain was captured by sequencing in a study of T cell repertoires in cytomegalovirus infection. Turning to the study itself: Through public TCR beta signatures, both CMV infection and matching HLA type were indicated.

Via MiXCR, TCRdb re-called the reads, giving one row per CDR3 protein. The table shows fewer than 350,000 distinct CDR3 sequences, with more than 8% occurring only once. V lost 6 bases, J lost 3 bases, and 13 bases lay in between. Per germline, CDR1 WSHSY and CDR2 SAAADI. This CDR3 comprises 14 residues. This clonotype was counted between two and nine times. The sample taken for sequencing was PBMCs. The TCR was taken from a human donor in good health (CMV status not recorded). Some clones in this sample may be carry-over from other donors' samples. The chain recombines TRBV10-2 with TRBJ2-3; D uncertain. The CDR3 loop reads CASRGPALTDTQYF. The CDR3, as DNA: TGCGCCAGCAGAGGACCCGCCTTGACAGATACGCAGTATTTT.